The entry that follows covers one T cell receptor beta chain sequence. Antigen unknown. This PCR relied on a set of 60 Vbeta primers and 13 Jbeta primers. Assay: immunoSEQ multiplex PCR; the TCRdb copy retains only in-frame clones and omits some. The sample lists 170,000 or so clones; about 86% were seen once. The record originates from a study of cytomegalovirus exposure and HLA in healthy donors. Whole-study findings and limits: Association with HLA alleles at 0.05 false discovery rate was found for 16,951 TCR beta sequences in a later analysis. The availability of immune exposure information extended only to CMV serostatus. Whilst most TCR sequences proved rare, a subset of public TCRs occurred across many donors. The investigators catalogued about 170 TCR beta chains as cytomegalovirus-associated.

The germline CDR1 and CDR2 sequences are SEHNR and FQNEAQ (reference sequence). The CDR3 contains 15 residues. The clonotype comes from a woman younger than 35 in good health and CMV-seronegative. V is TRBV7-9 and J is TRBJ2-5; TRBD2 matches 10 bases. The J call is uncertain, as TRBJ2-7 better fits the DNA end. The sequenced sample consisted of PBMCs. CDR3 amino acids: CASSSRTSGSYEQYF. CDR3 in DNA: TGTGCCAGCAGCTCTCGGACTAGCGGCTCCTACGAGCAGTACTTC.